This T cell receptor (beta chain) was documented in a study of OX40 agonist ivuxolimab in advanced cancers. The overall study: Mean age approximately 66 years, range roughly 23 to 79; around 80% male.

V dropped 1 base and J dropped 3; count of bases not matched to a gene: 7. This CDR3 spans 16 amino acids. Germline CDR1 is SGHDT and CDR2 is YYEEEE. This clone was counted a single time. Its antigen remains unidentified. The assay was immunoSEQ multiplex PCR, and TCRdb's table has in-frame clones only and misses some. In the table there are over 65,000 clones, roughly 90% of which are singletons. Study-wide results and caveats: More expanded clones were found, on average, in CD8+ than in CD4+ T cells.

The rearrangement links TRBV5-6 to TRBJ1-5; 7 bases map to TRBD1. Sequenced here: CD4+ or CD8+ T cells sorted from blood, sampled in a trial of the OX40 agonist ivuxolimab. The receptor's source is an adult with an advanced solid tumor such as melanoma, head and neck, liver or kidney cancer. CDR3: CASSLRGGVPNQPQHF. In DNA, the CDR3 is TGTGCCAGCAGCTTGAGAGGGGGCGTCCCCAATCAGCCCCAGCATTTT.